The clone carrying this T cell receptor beta chain was recorded a few times. Its antigen is unknown. These data are taken from a study of CD8 T cells in ankylosing spondylitis. Study-wide findings and caveats: Significant enrichment of disease-linked clones was reportedly seen in matched ankylosing spondylitis synovial fluid. Some motif variants had been reported before (in reactive arthritis synovial fluid and blood). Peripheral blood samples showed relatively rare disease-linked clones, and these clones were CD8+. Made up of eight highly homologous variants, a TCR beta motif appeared characteristic of ankylosing spondylitis blood.

The CDR3 loop spans 12 amino acids. Germline V gene sequence: CDR1 SQVTM, CDR2 ANQGSEA. V shed 3 bases and J shed 2 bases, with 5 bases lying between them. Making the TCR beta libraries involved quantitative 5'-RACE with molecular barcodes. TCRdb ran MiXCR on the 5' RACE reads and lists one entry per CDR3 protein. The table lists hundreds of thousands of distinct CDR3 sequences, 26% of them singletons. The sequencing sample was made of blood, either unsorted or a sorted T cell fraction (not recorded which). The gene calls are TRBV29-1 and TRBJ2-1; unclear D gene. This clonotype was sampled from a male donor with ankylosing spondylitis. The CDR3 nucleotides read TGCAGCGTTGATAAGACCTACAATGAGCAGTTCTTC. Amino acids: CSVDKTYNEQFF.